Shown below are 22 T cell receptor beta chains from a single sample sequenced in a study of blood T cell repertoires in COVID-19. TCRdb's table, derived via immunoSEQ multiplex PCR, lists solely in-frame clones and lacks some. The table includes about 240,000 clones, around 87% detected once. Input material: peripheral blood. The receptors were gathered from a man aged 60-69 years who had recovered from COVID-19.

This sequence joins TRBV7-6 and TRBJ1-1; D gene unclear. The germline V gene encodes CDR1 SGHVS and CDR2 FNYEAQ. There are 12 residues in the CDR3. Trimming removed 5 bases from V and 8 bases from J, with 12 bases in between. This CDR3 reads CASSRNGVEAFF. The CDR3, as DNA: TGTGCCAGCAGCCGGAACGGGGTAGAAGCTTTCTTT.

The CDR3 sequence: CASSPGTRVNQPQHF. The CDR3 region has the DNA TGTGCCAGCAGCCCCGGGACTCGTGTAAATCAGCCCCAGCATTTT. The V call is TRBV6-2 or TRBV6-3, the J call TRBJ1-5, with D possibly being TRBD1 (5 bases). V lost 6 bases, J lost 4 bases, and 16 bases lay in between. The CDR3 has 15 amino acids. CDR1 and CDR2 from the germline V gene are MNHEY and SVGEGT.

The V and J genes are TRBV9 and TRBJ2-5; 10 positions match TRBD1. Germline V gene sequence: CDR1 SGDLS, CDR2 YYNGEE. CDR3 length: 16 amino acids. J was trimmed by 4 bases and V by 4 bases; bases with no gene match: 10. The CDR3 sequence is CASSPLPGQGPETQYF. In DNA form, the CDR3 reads TGTGCCAGCAGCCCCCTCCCGGGACAGGGGCCAGAGACCCAGTACTTC.

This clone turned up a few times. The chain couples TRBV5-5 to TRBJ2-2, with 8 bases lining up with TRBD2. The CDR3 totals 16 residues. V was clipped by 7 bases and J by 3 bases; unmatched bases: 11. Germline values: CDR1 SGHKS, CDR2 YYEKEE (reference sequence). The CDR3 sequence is CASQSSYGGDTGELFF. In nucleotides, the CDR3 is TGTGCCAGCCAATCCTCGTACGGGGGGGACACCGGGGAGCTGTTTTTT.

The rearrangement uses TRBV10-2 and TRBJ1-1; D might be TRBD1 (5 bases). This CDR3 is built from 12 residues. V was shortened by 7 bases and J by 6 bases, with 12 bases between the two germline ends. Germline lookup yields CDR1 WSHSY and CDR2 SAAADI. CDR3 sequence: CASKDSAAEAFF. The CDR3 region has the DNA TGCGCCAGCAAAGACAGCGCGGCTGAAGCTTTCTTT.

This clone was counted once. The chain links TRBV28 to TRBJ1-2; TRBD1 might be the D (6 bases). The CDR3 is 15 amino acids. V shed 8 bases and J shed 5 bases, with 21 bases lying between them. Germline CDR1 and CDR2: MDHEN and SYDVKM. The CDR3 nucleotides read TGTGCCAGCCGATTGAGCAGGGGCGTGTGGTATGGCTACACCTTC. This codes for CASRLSRGVWYGYTF.

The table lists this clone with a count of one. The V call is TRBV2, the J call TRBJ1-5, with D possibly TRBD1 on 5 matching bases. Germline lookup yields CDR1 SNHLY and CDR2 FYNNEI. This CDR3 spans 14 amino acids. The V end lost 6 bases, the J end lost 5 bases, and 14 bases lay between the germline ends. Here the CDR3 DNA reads TGTGCCAGCAGCATATCCTTAGGGGATCAGCCCCAGCATTTT. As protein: CASSISLGDQPQHF.

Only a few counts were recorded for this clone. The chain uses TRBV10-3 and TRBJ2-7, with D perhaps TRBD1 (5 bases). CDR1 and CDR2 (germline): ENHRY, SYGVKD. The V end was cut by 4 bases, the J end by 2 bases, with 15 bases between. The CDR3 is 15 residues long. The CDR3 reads CAISGDWTTTYEQYF. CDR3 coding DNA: TGTGCCATCAGTGGCGACTGGACAACAACCTACGAGCAGTACTTC.

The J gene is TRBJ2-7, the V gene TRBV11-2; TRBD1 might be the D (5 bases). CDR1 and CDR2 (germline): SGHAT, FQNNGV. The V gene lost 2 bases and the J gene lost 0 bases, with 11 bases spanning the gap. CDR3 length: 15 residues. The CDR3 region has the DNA TGTGCCAGCAGCTTAAGGCAGGGATCCTCCTACGAGCAGTACTTC. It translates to CASSLRQGSSYEQYF.

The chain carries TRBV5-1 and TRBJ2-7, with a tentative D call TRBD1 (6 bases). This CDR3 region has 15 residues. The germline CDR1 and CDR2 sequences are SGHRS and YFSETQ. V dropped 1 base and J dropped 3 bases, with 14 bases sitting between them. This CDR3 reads CASSLRSGQSYEQYF. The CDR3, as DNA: TGCGCCAGCAGCTTGAGGTCCGGACAGAGCTACGAGCAGTACTTC.

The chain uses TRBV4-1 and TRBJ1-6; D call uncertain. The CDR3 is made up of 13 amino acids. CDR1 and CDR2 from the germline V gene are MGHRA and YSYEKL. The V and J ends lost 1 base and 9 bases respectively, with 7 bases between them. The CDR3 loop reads CASSQVLGSPLHF. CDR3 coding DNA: TGCGCCAGCAGCCAAGTCCTCGGTTCACCCCTCCACTTT.

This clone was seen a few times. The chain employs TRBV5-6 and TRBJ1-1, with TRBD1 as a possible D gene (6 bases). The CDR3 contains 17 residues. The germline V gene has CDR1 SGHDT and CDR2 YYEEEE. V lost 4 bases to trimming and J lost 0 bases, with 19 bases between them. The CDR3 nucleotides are TGTGCCAGCAGCCTTGGCCAGGGGCCGACTGTGAACACTGAAGCTTTCTTT. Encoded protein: CASSLGQGPTVNTEAFF.

For the CDR3, the DNA is TGTGCCAGCAGACCTGACAGATCCTCTGGAAACACCATATATTTT. Encoded protein: CASRPDRSSGNTIYF. The chain recombines TRBV6-5 with TRBJ1-3; TRBD1 might be the D (5 bases). The CDR3 has 15 amino acids. The germline CDR1 and CDR2 sequences are MNHEY and SVGAGI. Trimming shortened V by 6 bases and J by 0 bases, and 12 bases separated the two germline ends.

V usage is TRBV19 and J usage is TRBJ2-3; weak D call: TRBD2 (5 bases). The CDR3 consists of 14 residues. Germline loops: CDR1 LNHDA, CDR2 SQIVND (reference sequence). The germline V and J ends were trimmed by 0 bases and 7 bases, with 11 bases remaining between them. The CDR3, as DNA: TGTGCCAGTAGTATAGAGGAGAGGGCATATACGCAGTATTTT. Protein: CASSIEERAYTQYF.

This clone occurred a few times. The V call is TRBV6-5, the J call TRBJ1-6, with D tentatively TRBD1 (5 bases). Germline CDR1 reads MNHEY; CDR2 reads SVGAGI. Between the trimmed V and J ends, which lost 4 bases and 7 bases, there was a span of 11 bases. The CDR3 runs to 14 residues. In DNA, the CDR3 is TGTGCCAGCAGTTTCCTTGGGGGGAATTCACCCCTCCACTTT. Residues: CASSFLGGNSPLHF.

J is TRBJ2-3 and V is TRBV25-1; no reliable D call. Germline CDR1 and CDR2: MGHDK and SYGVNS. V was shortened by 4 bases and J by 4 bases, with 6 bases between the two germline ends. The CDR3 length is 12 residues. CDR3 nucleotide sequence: TGTGCCAGCAGTGGATCGGCAGATACGCAGTATTTT. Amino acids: CASSGSADTQYF.

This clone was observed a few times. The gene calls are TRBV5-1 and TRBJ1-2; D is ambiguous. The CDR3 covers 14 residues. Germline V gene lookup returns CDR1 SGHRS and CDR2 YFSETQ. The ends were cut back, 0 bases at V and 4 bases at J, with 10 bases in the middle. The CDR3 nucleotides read TGCGCCAGCAGCTTGGGCCTGACGGGCTATGGCTACACCTTC. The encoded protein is CASSLGLTGYGYTF.

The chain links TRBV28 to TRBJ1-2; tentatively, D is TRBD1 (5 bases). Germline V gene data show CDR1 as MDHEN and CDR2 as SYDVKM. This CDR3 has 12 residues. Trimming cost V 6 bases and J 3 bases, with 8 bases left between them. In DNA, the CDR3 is TGTGCCAGCAGAGTAGGGGACTATGGCTACACCTTC. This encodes CASRVGDYGYTF.

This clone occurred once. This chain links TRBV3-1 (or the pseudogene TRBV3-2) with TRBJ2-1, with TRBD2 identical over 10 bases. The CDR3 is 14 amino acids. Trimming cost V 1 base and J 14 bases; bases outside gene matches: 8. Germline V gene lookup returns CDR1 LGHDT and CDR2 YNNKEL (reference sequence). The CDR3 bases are TGTGCCAGCAGCCAAGCCCTAGCGGGGGTCATGAAGTTCTTC. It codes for CASSQALAGVMKFF.

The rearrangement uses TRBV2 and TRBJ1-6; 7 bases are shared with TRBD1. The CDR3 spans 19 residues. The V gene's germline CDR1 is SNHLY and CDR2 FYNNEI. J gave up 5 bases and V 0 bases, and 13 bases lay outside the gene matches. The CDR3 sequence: CASSEALRGLVADNSPLHF. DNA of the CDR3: TGTGCCAGCAGTGAAGCGCTGAGGGGGCTCGTCGCGGATAATTCACCCCTCCACTTT.

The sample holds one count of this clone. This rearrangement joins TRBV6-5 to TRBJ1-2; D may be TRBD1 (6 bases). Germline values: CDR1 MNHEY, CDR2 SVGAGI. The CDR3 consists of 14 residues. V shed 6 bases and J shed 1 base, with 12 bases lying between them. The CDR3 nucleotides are TGTGCCAGCAGGTCCGGACAGCTTAACTATGGCTACACCTTC. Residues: CASRSGQLNYGYTF.

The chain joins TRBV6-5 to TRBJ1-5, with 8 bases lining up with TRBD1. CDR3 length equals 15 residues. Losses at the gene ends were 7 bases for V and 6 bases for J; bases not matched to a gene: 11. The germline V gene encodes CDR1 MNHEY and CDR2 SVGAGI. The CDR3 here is CASIIGQGRGQPQHF. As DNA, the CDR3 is TGTGCCAGCATCATAGGACAGGGTAGGGGTCAGCCCCAGCATTTT.